Sequencing of this T cell receptor beta chain was carried out in a study of blood T cell repertoires in COVID-19. Assay: immunoSEQ multiplex PCR; the TCRdb copy retains only in-frame clones and omits some. The sample lists a few hundred thousand clones, 80% to 95% occurring once. Between the trimmed V and J ends, which lost 5 bases and 0 bases, there was a span of 11 bases. This CDR3 region has 14 residues. Germline CDR1 and CDR2: SEHNR and FQNEAQ (reference sequence). In Cohort 3, a recovered donor had either two negative PCRs, clearance, or symptom resolution. The chain uses TRBV7-9 and TRBJ2-7, with D unresolved. This clonotype was sampled from a young woman who had recovered from COVID-19. The sequenced sample was PBMCs or T cells enriched from blood (not recorded which). The CDR3 loop is CASSPYRFSYEQYF. CDR3 sequence (DNA): TGTGCCAGCAGCCCTTACCGGTTCTCCTACGAGCAGTACTTC.